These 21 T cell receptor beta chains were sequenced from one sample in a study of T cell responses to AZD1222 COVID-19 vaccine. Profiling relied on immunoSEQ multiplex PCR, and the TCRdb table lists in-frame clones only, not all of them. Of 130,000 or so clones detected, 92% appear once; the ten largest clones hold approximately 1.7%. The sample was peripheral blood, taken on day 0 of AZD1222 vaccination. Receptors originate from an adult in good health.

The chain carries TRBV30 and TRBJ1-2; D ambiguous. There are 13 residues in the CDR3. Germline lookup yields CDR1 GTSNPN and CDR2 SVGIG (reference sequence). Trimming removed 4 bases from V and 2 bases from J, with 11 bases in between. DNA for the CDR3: TGTGCCTGGAAGAATCGCCGGAACTATGGCTACACCTTC. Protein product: CAWKNRRNYGYTF.

The CDR3, as DNA: TGTGCCAGCACTTCAACCGGGCAGGGGCTTTGGACCCAGTACTTC. This gives the protein CASTSTGQGLWTQYF. The rearrangement links TRBV28 to TRBJ2-5; TRBD1 is a possible D gene (6 bases). The CDR3 is 15 residues long. Germline lookup yields CDR1 MDHEN and CDR2 SYDVKM. V was cut by 7 bases and J by 7 bases, with 22 bases left in between.

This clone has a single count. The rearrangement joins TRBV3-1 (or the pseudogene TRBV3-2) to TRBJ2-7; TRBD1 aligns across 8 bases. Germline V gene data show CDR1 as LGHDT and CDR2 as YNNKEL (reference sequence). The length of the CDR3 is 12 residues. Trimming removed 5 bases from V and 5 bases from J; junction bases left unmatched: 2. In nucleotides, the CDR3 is TGTGCCAGCAGCACAGGGGGTAACGAGCAGTACTTC. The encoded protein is CASSTGGNEQYF.

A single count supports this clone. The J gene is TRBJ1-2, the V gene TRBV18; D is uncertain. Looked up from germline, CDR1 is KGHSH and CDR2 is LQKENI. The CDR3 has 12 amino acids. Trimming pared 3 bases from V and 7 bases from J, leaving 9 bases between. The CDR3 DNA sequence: TGTGCCAGCTCACCTGTAGAGGCTGGCTACACCTTC. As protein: CASSPVEAGYTF.

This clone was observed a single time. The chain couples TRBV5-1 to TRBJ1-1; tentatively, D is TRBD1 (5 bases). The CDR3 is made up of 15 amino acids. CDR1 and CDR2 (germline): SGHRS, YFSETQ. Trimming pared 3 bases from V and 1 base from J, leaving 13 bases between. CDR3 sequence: CASSSGPGGNTEAFF. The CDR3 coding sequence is TGCGCCAGCAGCTCAGGACCCGGGGGGAACACTGAAGCTTTCTTT.

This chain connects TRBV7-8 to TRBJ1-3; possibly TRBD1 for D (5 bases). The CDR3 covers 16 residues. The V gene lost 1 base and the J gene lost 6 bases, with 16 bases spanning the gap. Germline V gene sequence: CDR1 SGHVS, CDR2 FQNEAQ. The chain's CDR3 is CASSLGQGAPENTIYF. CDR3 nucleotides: TGTGCCAGCAGCTTAGGGCAGGGAGCCCCTGAAAACACCATATATTTT. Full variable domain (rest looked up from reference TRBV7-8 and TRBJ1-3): GAGVSQSPRYKVAKRGQDVALRCDPISGHVSLFWYQQALGQGPEFLTYFQNEAQLDKSGLPSDRFFAERPEGSVSTLKIQRTQQEDSAVYLCASSLGQGAPENTIYFGEGSWLTVV.

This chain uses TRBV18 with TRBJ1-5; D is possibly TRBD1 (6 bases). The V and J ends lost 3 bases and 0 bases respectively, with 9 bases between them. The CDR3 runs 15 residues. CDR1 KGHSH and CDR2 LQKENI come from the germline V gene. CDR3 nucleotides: TGTGCCAGCTCACCGCAGGGGAATAGCAATCAGCCCCAGCATTTT. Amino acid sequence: CASSPQGNSNQPQHF.

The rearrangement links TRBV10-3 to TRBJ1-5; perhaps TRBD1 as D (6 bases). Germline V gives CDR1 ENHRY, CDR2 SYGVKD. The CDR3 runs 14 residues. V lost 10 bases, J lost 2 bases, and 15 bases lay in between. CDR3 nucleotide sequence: TGTGCCACCCTCCGGGGGGCGGGCAATCAGCCCCAGCATTTT. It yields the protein CATLRGAGNQPQHF.

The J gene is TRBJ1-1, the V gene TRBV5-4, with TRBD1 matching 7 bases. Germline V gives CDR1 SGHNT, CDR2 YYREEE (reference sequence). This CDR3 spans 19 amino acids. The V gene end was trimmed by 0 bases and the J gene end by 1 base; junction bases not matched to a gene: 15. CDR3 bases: TGTGCCAGCAGCTTGGCTTTAGGACCCACGACAGGGACGAACACTGAAGCTTTCTTT. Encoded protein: CASSLALGPTTGTNTEAFF.

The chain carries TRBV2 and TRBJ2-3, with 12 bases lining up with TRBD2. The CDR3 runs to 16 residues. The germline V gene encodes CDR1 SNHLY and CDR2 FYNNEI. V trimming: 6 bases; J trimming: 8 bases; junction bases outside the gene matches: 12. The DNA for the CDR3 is TGTGCCAGCAGGAGACTAGCGGGAGTAGTGATTGGTACGCAGTATTTT. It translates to CASRRLAGVVIGTQYF.

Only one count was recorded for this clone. The CDR3 here is CAISPGTGGFQPQHF. The CDR3, as DNA: TGTGCCATCAGCCCCGGTACAGGGGGCTTTCAGCCCCAGCATTTT. This chain uses TRBV10-3 with TRBJ1-5; 9 bases align to TRBD1. The J segment lost 6 bases and the V segment lost 6 bases, leaving 9 bases of the junction unmatched. The CDR3 spans 15 residues. The germline gives CDR1 ENHRY, CDR2 SYGVKD.

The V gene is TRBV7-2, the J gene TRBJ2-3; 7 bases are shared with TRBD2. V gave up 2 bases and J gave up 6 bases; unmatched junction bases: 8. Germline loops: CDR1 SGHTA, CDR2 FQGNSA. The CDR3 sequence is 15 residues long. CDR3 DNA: TGTGCCAGCAGCTTAAGGGAGGGCAAGGCGGATACGCAGTATTTT. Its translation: CASSLREGKADTQYF.

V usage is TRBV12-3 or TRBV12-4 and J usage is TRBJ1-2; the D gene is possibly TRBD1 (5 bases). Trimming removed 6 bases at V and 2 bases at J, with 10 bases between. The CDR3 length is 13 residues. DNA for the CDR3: TGTGCCAGCAGCCCGAAGGGGAACTATGGCTACACCTTC. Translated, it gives CASSPKGNYGYTF.

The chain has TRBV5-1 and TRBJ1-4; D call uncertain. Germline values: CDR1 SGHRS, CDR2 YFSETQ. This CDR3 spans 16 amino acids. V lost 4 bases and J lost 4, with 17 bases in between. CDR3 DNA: TGCGCCAGCAGCAAGGACCGCGCAACTTTTAATGAAAAACTGTTTTTT. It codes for CASSKDRATFNEKLFF.

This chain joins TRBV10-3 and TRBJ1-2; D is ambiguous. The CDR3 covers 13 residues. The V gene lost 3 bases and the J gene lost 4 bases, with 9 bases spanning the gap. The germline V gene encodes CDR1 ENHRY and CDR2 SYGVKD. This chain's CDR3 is CAISDRVGYGYTF. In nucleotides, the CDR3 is TGTGCCATCAGTGACCGGGTGGGCTATGGCTACACCTTC.

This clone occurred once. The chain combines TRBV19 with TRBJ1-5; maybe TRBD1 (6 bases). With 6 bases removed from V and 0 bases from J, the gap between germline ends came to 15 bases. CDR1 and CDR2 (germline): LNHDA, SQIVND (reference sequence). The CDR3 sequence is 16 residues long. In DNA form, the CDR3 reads TGTGCCAGTAGACCAGGGGACAACTATAGCAATCAGCCCCAGCATTTT. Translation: CASRPGDNYSNQPQHF.

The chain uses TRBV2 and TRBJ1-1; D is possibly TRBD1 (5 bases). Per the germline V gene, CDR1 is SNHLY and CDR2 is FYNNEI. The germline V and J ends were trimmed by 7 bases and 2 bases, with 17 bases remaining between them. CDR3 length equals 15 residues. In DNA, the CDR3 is TGTGCCAGCATGGGGGAGGGTCGCATTAACACTGAAGCTTTCTTT. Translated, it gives CASMGEGRINTEAFF.

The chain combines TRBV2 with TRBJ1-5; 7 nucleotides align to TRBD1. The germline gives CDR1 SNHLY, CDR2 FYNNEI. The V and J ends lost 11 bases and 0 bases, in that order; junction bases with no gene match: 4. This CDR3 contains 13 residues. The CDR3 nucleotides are TGTGCCGGAGGGACAGATAGCAATCAGCCCCAGCATTTT. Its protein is CAGGTDSNQPQHF.

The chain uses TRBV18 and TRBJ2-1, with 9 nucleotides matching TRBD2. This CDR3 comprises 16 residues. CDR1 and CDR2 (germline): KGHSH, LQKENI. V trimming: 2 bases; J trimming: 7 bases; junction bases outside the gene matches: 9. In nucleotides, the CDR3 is TGTGCCAGCTCACCATCAGCGGGAGGCTCTTCGAATGAGCAGTTCTTC. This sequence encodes CASSPSAGGSSNEQFF.

CDR3 amino acids: CAWSANQVQPQHF. CDR3 coding DNA: TGTGCCTGGAGCGCGAACCAGGTTCAGCCCCAGCATTTT. This chain joins TRBV30 and TRBJ1-5; D uncertain. With 3 bases removed from V and 6 bases from J, the gap between germline ends came to 12 bases. Germline assignment: CDR1 GTSNPN and CDR2 SVGIG (reference sequence). The CDR3 sequence is 13 residues long.

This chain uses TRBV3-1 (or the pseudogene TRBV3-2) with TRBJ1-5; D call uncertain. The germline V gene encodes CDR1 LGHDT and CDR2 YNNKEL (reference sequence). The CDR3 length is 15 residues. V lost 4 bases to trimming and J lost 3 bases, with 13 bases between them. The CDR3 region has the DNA TGTGCCAGCAGCCCTAAACTGACCTCCAATCAGCCCCAGCATTTT. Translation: CASSPKLTSNQPQHF.